The 24 T cell receptor beta chains presented below share a single source sample, sequenced in a study of regulatory T cells in long-lasting Graves disease. Time point meaning: persistent/refractory GD, antithyroid drugs over 5 years with positive TRAb. After RNA was extracted from PBMCs, the TCR library was made from it. Library construction for TCR beta used iRepertoire HTBI primers and Arm-PCR of CDR3 regions. TCRdb re-analysed the multiplex PCR reads in MiXCR, keeping a single row per CDR3 protein. The sample holds approximately 400,000 distinct CDR3 sequences, more than 20% seen once. This specimen consisted of peripheral blood mononuclear cells (PBMCs), obtained when the disease was refractory, from a patient treated with antithyroid drugs. These receptors were obtained from a female donor with Graves disease.

This clonotype has ten or more counts. The chain links TRBV12-3 or TRBV12-4 to TRBJ2-7; D is unclear. V gave up 5 bases and J gave up 4 bases, with 15 bases separating them. The CDR3 spans 14 residues. CDR3 loop: CASSPRQVAYEQYF. The CDR3 DNA follows: TGTGCCAGCAGTCCCCGGCAGGTGGCATACGAGCAGTACTTC.

This clonotype has a handful of counts. This chain connects TRBV6-2 or TRBV6-3 to TRBJ2-7; D is unresolved. Germline V lookup: CDR1 MNHEY, CDR2 SVGEGT. V was cut by 0 bases and J by 1 base, with 10 bases left in between. The CDR3 totals 15 residues. As DNA, the CDR3 is TGTGCCAGCAGTTACTCGTCAGGCAAATCCTACGAGCAGTACTTC. Residues: CASSYSSGKSYEQYF.

In its sample, this clonotype was seen a few times. The chain is built from TRBV7-2 and TRBJ2-2; D unclear. V was cut by 2 bases and J by 6 bases, with 10 bases left in between. Germline V gives CDR1 SGHTA, CDR2 FQGNSA. This CDR3 comprises 14 residues. As DNA, the CDR3 is TGTGCCAGCAGCTTAAAGAAGTACTCCGGGGAGCTGTTTTTT. It codes for CASSLKKYSGELFF.

Concerning this clonotype: The junction does not match germline at one end; this may be a read error. V and J are TRBV5-6 and TRBJ2-7, with D possibly matching TRBD1 (6 bases). CDR3 length: 12 residues. Looked up from germline, CDR1 is SGHDT and CDR2 is YYEEEE. The CDR3 loop reads CASSLAAGERYF. The CDR3 DNA reads TGTGCCAGCAGCTTGGCTGCAGGGGAGCGGTACTTC.

The rearrangement uses TRBV27 and TRBJ2-7; D perhaps matches TRBD2 (6 bases). Germline V gene sequence: CDR1 MNHEY, CDR2 SMNVEV (reference sequence). Trimming stripped 6 bases from V and 0 bases from J, with 12 bases between. The CDR3 has 14 amino acids. The CDR3 sequence is CASSLYGSSYEQYF. CDR3 bases: TGTGCCAGCAGCCTATACGGGAGCTCCTACGAGCAGTACTTC.

The rearrangement uses TRBV4-3 and TRBJ1-1; TRBD1 matches at 7 bases. Germline values: CDR1 LGHNA, CDR2 YSLEER. Trimming took 2 bases from V and 3 from J; bases not matched to a gene: 6. This CDR3 spans 15 amino acids. This CDR3 is CASSQNDRVYTEAFF. DNA of the CDR3: TGCGCCAGCAGCCAAAACGACAGGGTGTACACTGAAGCTTTCTTT.

V gene TRBV7-2 combines with J gene TRBJ1-3; D not certain. The CDR3 spans 14 residues. V lost 5 bases, J lost 4 bases, and 12 bases lay in between. Germline V gene data show CDR1 as SGHTA and CDR2 as FQGNSA. Here the CDR3 reads CASSPSGAGNTIYF. CDR3 nucleotides: TGTGCCAGCAGCCCCTCTGGAGCCGGAAACACCATATATTTT.

This clonotype was found a few times. The genes are TRBV7-9 and TRBJ2-2; D gene unclear. The CDR3 runs 16 residues. Germline CDR1 and CDR2: SEHNR and FQNEAQ (reference sequence). V was clipped by 1 base and J by 3 bases, with 12 bases between them. This CDR3 reads CASSLDVSIYTGELFF. The CDR3 bases are TGTGCCAGCAGCTTAGATGTCAGTATTTACACCGGGGAGCTGTTTTTT.

This clonotype has a count of ten or more. The chain is built from TRBV11-2 and TRBJ2-5, with no clear D. Germline CDR1 SGHAT, CDR2 FQNNGV. This CDR3 is built from 13 residues. Trimming took off 2 bases at V and 2 bases at J, with 6 bases between the two ends. For the CDR3, the DNA is TGTGCCAGCAGCTTAACGAGACAAGAGACCCAGTACTTC. Its protein product is CASSLTRQETQYF.

This clonotype came up a few times. The chain combines TRBV30 with TRBJ1-6; no clear D. The CDR3 has 14 amino acids. Trimming left V 0 bases short and J 7 bases short, with 10 bases between. The V gene's germline CDR1 is GTSNPN and CDR2 SVGIG (reference sequence). The chain's CDR3 is CAWSVGRLNSPLHF. The DNA for the CDR3 is TGTGCCTGGAGTGTAGGCAGGTTGAATTCACCCCTCCACTTT. The entire variable domain, with the rest obtained from reference TRBV30 and TRBJ1-6, is as follows: SQTIHQWPATLVQPVGSPLSLECTVEGTSNPNLYWYRQAAGRGLQLLFYSVGIGQISSEVPQNLSASRPQDRQFILSSKKLLLSDSGFYLCAWSVGRLNSPLHFGNGTRLTVT.

The V call is TRBV29-1, the J call TRBJ1-1, with a weak D call TRBD1 (5 bases). CDR1 and CDR2 from the germline V gene are SQVTM and ANQGSEA. This CDR3 is 14 amino acids long. V was shortened by 3 bases and J by 0 bases, with 11 bases between the two germline ends. The CDR3 reads CSVDETGLNTEAFF. The CDR3 nucleotides read TGCAGCGTTGATGAAACAGGATTGAACACTGAAGCTTTCTTT.

This clonotype was detected only a few times. V and J are TRBV25-1 and TRBJ1-2, with D possibly matching TRBD1 (6 bases). The CDR3 has 19 amino acids. Germline-derived CDR1 and CDR2 are MGHDK and SYGVNS. V was trimmed by 1 base and J by 6 bases, leaving 27 bases between them. The CDR3 is CASSEFVEDHRQGIHGYTF. The CDR3 DNA sequence: TGTGCCAGCAGTGAATTTGTTGAAGACCATCGGCAGGGGATTCATGGCTACACCTTC.

In its sample, this clonotype was seen a few times. The CDR3 DNA sequence: TGTGCCAGCACCCAACAGGGGGCTGGGCGGGAGCTGTTTTTT. As protein: CASTQQGAGRELFF. The chain combines TRBV6-1 with TRBJ2-2, with 9 bases identical to TRBD1. CDR3 length: 14 amino acids. Trimming cost V 7 bases and J 9 bases; bases outside gene matches: 9. Per germline, CDR1 MNHNS and CDR2 SASEGT.

This clonotype was found many times. The V call is TRBV7-8, the J call TRBJ2-7, with D tentatively TRBD1 (5 bases). Germline assignment: CDR1 SGHVS and CDR2 FQNEAQ. V lost 6 bases and J 4 bases, leaving 16 bases between the germline ends. The CDR3 sequence is 14 residues long. The DNA for the CDR3 is TGTGCCAGCAGTCCGACGACAGAATATTACGAGCAGTACTTC. This codes for CASSPTTEYYEQYF.

This clonotype turned up a few times. V is TRBV6-1 and J is TRBJ1-5; D is undetermined. This CDR3 has 13 residues. Trimming took off 6 bases at V and 7 bases at J, with 13 bases between the two ends. The germline CDR1 and CDR2 sequences are MNHNS and SASEGT. This chain's CDR3 is CASSSSSRQPQHF. CDR3 bases: TGTGCCAGCAGCTCCTCCAGTAGGCAGCCCCAGCATTTT.

The table lists this clonotype with a few counts. Being one base from a much bigger clone, this may be a read error. The CDR3 is CSASGSPYEQYF. DNA for the CDR3: TGCAGTGCTAGCGGGAGCCCCTACGAGCAGTACTTC. The rearrangement links TRBV20-1 to TRBJ2-7, with a weak D call TRBD2 (6 bases). This CDR3 spans 12 amino acids. The germline gives CDR1 DFQATT, CDR2 SNEGSKA (reference sequence). V was pared by 3 bases and J by 2 bases, with 8 bases between.

This clonotype was seen ten or more times. The J gene is TRBJ1-1, the V gene TRBV20-1; perhaps TRBD1 as D (5 bases). The germline gives CDR1 DFQATT, CDR2 SNEGSKA (reference sequence). The V end was cut by 3 bases, the J end by 0 bases, with 8 bases between. The CDR3 consists of 13 residues. The CDR3 region is CSARTVMNTEAFF. The DNA of the CDR3 is TGCAGTGCTAGGACAGTCATGAACACTGAAGCTTTCTTT.

There are a few counts of this clonotype. The chain is built from TRBV7-9 and TRBJ2-7; 13 bases are shared with TRBD2. Per the germline V gene, CDR1 is SEHNR and CDR2 is FQNEAQ (reference sequence). CDR3 length equals 16 residues. The J segment lost 2 bases and the V segment lost 4 bases, leaving 5 bases of the junction unmatched. CDR3 DNA: TGTGCCAGCAGCTATCAGGGACTAGCGGGGACCTACGAGCAGTACTTC. Its translation: CASSYQGLAGTYEQYF.

V is TRBV3-1 and J is TRBJ2-2; D is perhaps TRBD1 or TRBD2 (5 bases each). The CDR3 loop spans 13 amino acids. CDR1 is LGHDT, CDR2 YNNKEL, per germline (reference sequence). Trimming took 3 bases from V and 4 from J, leaving 6 bases between them. The CDR3 loop is CASSQGRTGELFF. For the CDR3, the DNA is TGTGCCAGCAGCCAGGGACGCACCGGGGAGCTGTTTTTT.

CDR3 sequence reads: CASSRQGTYNEQFF. The CDR3, as DNA: TGTGCCAGCAGCCGACAGGGCACCTACAATGAGCAGTTCTTC. The chain employs TRBV12-3 or TRBV12-4 and TRBJ2-1; 7 nucleotides match TRBD1. The CDR3 is 14 amino acids. V dropped 6 bases and J dropped 2; count of bases not matched to a gene: 4.

This clonotype was seen at least ten times. The V call is TRBV2, the J call TRBJ2-5, with D unresolved. CDR1 SNHLY and CDR2 FYNNEI come from the germline V gene. V was cut by 3 bases and J by 5 bases, with 7 bases left in between. This CDR3 has 12 amino acids. In DNA, the CDR3 is TGTGCCAGCAGTGAGATGAGGGAGACCCAGTACTTC. Its protein is CASSEMRETQYF.

The chain links TRBV30 to TRBJ1-4; D possibly corresponds to TRBD1 (6 bases). The germline V gene encodes CDR1 GTSNPN and CDR2 SVGIG (reference sequence). The CDR3 spans 13 residues. Deletions cut 0 bases from V and 8 bases from J, with 10 bases between. This chain's CDR3 is CAWSVLGAEKLFF. The CDR3 region has the DNA TGTGCCTGGAGTGTACTGGGGGCGGAAAAACTGTTTTTT.

This clonotype was recorded many times. The chain has TRBV12-3 or TRBV12-4 and TRBJ2-7; 7 bases are a match to TRBD1. V was pared by 6 bases and J by 4 bases, with 6 bases of the junction left unmatched. The CDR3 has 13 residues. The CDR3 DNA is TGTGCCAGCAGCGGGACAGAGTATTACGAGCAGTACTTC. It translates to CASSGTEYYEQYF.

This clonotype was found many times. The chain uses TRBV20-1 and TRBJ1-2; 8 bases are a match to TRBD1. J was trimmed by 5 bases and V by 6 bases; bases with no gene match: 20. Germline lookup yields CDR1 DFQATT and CDR2 SNEGSKA (reference sequence). The CDR3 has 17 amino acids. This CDR3 is CSAEFGATGQGPYGYTF. CDR3 nucleotides: TGCAGTGCCGAATTCGGGGCCACAGGACAGGGACCGTATGGCTACACCTTC.